This T cell receptor beta chain came from a study of blood T cell repertoires in COVID-19. Looking at the study overall: The analysed material was cDNA or gDNA that came from T cells, B-cell-depleted T cells, or PBMCs.

Profiling relied on immunoSEQ multiplex PCR, and the TCRdb table lists in-frame clones only, not all of them. The data show some 150,000 clones, around four fifths seen once. Germline CDR1 SNHLY, CDR2 FYNNEI. The CDR3 has 11 amino acids. Trimming took 8 bases from V and 3 from J, leaving 7 bases between them. Clinical history reported by participants formed the basis on which cohorts were assigned. The chain couples TRBV2 to TRBJ1-1; D may be TRBD1 (5 bases). The source material was PBMCs or T cells enriched from blood (not recorded which). The TCR originated in a woman between 45 and 60 years old who had recovered from COVID-19. The CDR3 region has the DNA TGTGCCAGCGGGGACTACACTGAAGCTTTCTTT. This codes for CASGDYTEAFF.